This T cell receptor beta chain was observed in a study of identical twins. TCRdb redid the calling of the 5' RACE reads with MiXCR, one entry per CDR3 protein. This table has about 460,000 distinct CDR3 sequences, 13% to 15% appearing once. Germline CDR1 and CDR2: SGHRS and YFSETQ. CDR3 length: 16 amino acids. Unmatched junction bases numbered 8, after V lost 4 bases and J lost 4 bases. In this sample, this clonotype turned up once. The sample also formed part of further work on yellow fever vaccine responses in identical twins.

The chain couples TRBV5-1 to TRBJ2-5; 12 nucleotides align to TRBD2. Sequenced material: CD4+ T cells sorted from blood. The receptor comes from a young woman in good health. The CDR3 DNA is TGCGCCAGCAGCCTCTCTCGACTAGCGGGAGTAGAGACCCAGTACTTC. Residues: CASSLSRLAGVETQYF.